A single sample gave rise to the 21 T cell receptor beta chains below, sequenced in a study of cytomegalovirus exposure and HLA in healthy donors. With 60 Vbeta and 13 Jbeta primers, the PCR was carried out. The assay was immunoSEQ multiplex PCR, and TCRdb's table has in-frame clones only and misses some. This table has about 88,000 clones, over 80% appearing once. Input material: PBMCs. The receptors were sampled from a man between 18 and 29 years old in good health and CMV-seronegative.

This chain links TRBV4-1 with TRBJ2-7; D may be TRBD2 (6 bases). V was shortened by 4 bases and J by 0 bases, with 25 bases between the two germline ends. The CDR3 is made up of 19 amino acids. In germline, CDR1 is MGHRA, CDR2 YSYEKL. The CDR3 protein is CASSLPRSQAGRSSYEQYF. The DNA of the CDR3 is TGCGCCAGCAGCCTACCCCGGAGTCAGGCGGGGAGAAGCTCCTACGAGCAGTACTTC.

The chain employs TRBV2 and TRBJ1-2, with D maybe TRBD1 (6 bases). Trimming took 1 base from V and 6 from J, leaving 18 bases between them. The CDR3 is 16 residues long. Germline CDR1 is SNHLY and CDR2 is FYNNEI. This chain's CDR3 is CASSEERGARRDGYTF. CDR3 sequence (DNA): TGTGCCAGCAGTGAAGAACGGGGGGCCAGGCGCGATGGCTACACCTTC.

This chain uses TRBV9 with TRBJ2-3; 7 positions match TRBD2. V dropped 6 bases and J dropped 4; count of bases not matched to a gene: 14. CDR3 length equals 16 residues. Looked up from germline, CDR1 is SGDLS and CDR2 is YYNGEE. The CDR3: CASTRRAGEWSDTQYF. In DNA, the CDR3 is TGTGCCAGCACCCGCCGGGCGGGAGAGTGGTCAGATACGCAGTATTTT.

CDR3 region: CASSPRGLVSAGELFF. CDR3 nucleotide sequence: TGTGCCAGTAGCCCGAGGGGACTAGTATCTGCCGGGGAGCTGTTTTTT. The chain has TRBV19 and TRBJ2-2; TRBD2 matches at 8 bases. The V segment lost 6 bases and the J segment 6 bases; nucleotides outside the gene matches: 12. This CDR3 has 16 amino acids. CDR1 is LNHDA, CDR2 SQIVND, per germline (reference sequence).

This chain uses TRBV27 with TRBJ2-7, with 11 positions matching TRBD2. The J segment lost 3 bases and the V segment lost 5 bases, leaving 9 bases of the junction unmatched. CDR1 is MNHEY, CDR2 SMNVEV, per germline (reference sequence). The CDR3 sequence is 16 residues long. CDR3 sequence (DNA): TGTGCCAGCAGTCCCGGGACTAGCGGCCTTAGCTACGAGCAGTACTTC. Translation gives CASSPGTSGLSYEQYF.

The chain recombines TRBV7-8 with TRBJ1-1; 7 positions agree with TRBD1. V was pared by 4 bases and J by 1 base, with 3 bases of the junction left unmatched. The CDR3 is 14 residues long. Germline V gene lookup returns CDR1 SGHVS and CDR2 FQNEAQ. CDR3 nucleotide sequence: TGTGCCAGCAGCTCCGGGACAGCGAACACTGAAGCTTTCTTT. Protein product: CASSSGTANTEAFF.

This chain joins TRBV30 and TRBJ2-7; a weak D match, TRBD2 (6 bases). Germline V gives CDR1 GTSNPN, CDR2 SVGIG (reference sequence). There are 17 residues in the CDR3. Trimming took 0 bases from V and 1 from J, leaving 19 bases between them. The DNA for the CDR3 is TGTGCCTGGAGTGTAAGTTTGTTTGGCGGGGATTCCTACGAGCAGTACTTC. Amino acids: CAWSVSLFGGDSYEQYF.

The CDR3 sequence is CASSLRLAGGETQYF. The CDR3 region has the DNA TGTGCCAGCAGCTTGAGACTAGCGGGGGGTGAGACCCAGTACTTC. This chain joins TRBV7-6 and TRBJ2-5; 13 positions match TRBD2. CDR1 is SGHVS and CDR2 is FNYEAQ in the germline V gene. The CDR3 is 15 residues long. V lost 3 bases and J lost 5; bases outside the gene matches: 3.

The chain recombines TRBV28 with TRBJ2-1, with 13 bases fitting TRBD2. The CDR3 is made up of 16 amino acids. Looked up from germline, CDR1 is MDHEN and CDR2 is SYDVKM. Trimming took 5 bases from V and 4 from J; bases not matched to a gene: 5. CDR3 protein: CASSPRLAGGYNEQFF. CDR3 nucleotide sequence: TGTGCCAGCAGTCCTAGACTAGCGGGAGGTTACAATGAGCAGTTCTTC.

This clone was seen once. V is TRBV19 and J is TRBJ2-1, with 14 bases matching TRBD2. The trim removed 8 bases at V and 9 bases at J, leaving 9 bases unmatched. The CDR3 covers 15 residues. Germline V gives CDR1 LNHDA, CDR2 SQIVND (reference sequence). CDR3 DNA: TGTGCCAGTCGACCGGGACTAGCGGGAGACGGTGAGCAGTTCTTC. It specifies CASRPGLAGDGEQFF.

The rearrangement links TRBV29-1 to TRBJ2-5, with 8 nucleotides matching TRBD2. J lost 4 bases, V lost 4 bases, and 11 bases had no gene match. Germline V gene lookup returns CDR1 SQVTM and CDR2 ANQGSEA. The CDR3 is made up of 15 amino acids. The CDR3 here is CSVAGGGLNGETQYF. CDR3 nucleotides: TGCAGCGTTGCGGGGGGGGGACTGAATGGAGAGACCCAGTACTTC.

The V call is TRBV7-8, the J call TRBJ2-1, with 13 bases that match TRBD2. The CDR3 spans 16 residues. V was clipped by 5 bases and J by 4 bases; unmatched bases: 5. Looked up from germline, CDR1 is SGHVS and CDR2 is FQNEAQ. CDR3 DNA sequence: TGTGCCAGCAGCCCCCGGACTAGCGGGGGATACAATGAGCAGTTCTTC. Translation: CASSPRTSGGYNEQFF. The full variable domain, completed using reference TRBV7-8 and TRBJ2-1, is GAGVSQSPRYKVAKRGQDVALRCDPISGHVSLFWYQQALGQGPEFLTYFQNEAQLDKSGLPSDRFFAERPEGSVSTLKIQRTQQEDSAVYLCASSPRTSGGYNEQFFGPGTRLTVL.

The J gene is TRBJ2-1, the V gene TRBV9, with 11 bases fitting TRBD2. The V gene end was trimmed by 0 bases and the J gene end by 8 bases; junction bases not matched to a gene: 4. This CDR3 region has 15 residues. CDR1 is SGDLS and CDR2 is YYNGEE in the germline V gene. The CDR3 protein is CASSVGPSGRYEQFF. Here the CDR3 DNA reads TGTGCCAGCAGCGTAGGCCCTAGCGGGAGGTATGAGCAGTTCTTC.

V usage is TRBV11-2 and J usage is TRBJ2-2; 7 nucleotides align to TRBD1. In germline, CDR1 is SGHAT, CDR2 FQNNGV. The length of the CDR3 is 14 residues. Losses at the gene ends were 3 bases for V and 5 bases for J; bases not matched to a gene: 3. The CDR3 loop reads CASSLYRGTGELFF. As DNA, the CDR3 is TGTGCCAGCAGCTTGTACAGGGGAACCGGGGAGCTGTTTTTT.

The rearrangement links TRBV15 to TRBJ2-1, with D possibly matching TRBD2 (7 bases). Trimming removed 6 bases from V and 6 bases from J, with 24 bases in between. The CDR3 runs 17 residues. Germline lookup yields CDR1 LNHNV and CDR2 YYDKDF (reference sequence). In DNA form, the CDR3 reads TGTGCCACCAGTCCCACAGGGCGGGAGTTGCTTGCCAATGAGCAGTTCTTC. The encoded protein is CATSPTGRELLANEQFF.

This rearrangement joins TRBV4-3 to TRBJ2-7, with unresolved D. V gave up 1 base and J gave up 4 bases, with 8 bases separating them. This CDR3 is built from 13 residues. Germline V CDR1 and CDR2: LGHNA, YSLEER. The CDR3 is CASSQGVFYEQYF. As DNA, the CDR3 is TGCGCCAGCAGCCAAGGAGTGTTTTACGAGCAGTACTTC.

This sequence joins TRBV4-3 and TRBJ1-5, with D perhaps matching TRBD1 (5 bases). This CDR3 is built from 15 residues. Trimming shortened V by 3 bases and J by 0 bases, and 9 bases separated the two germline ends. Germline V CDR1 and CDR2: LGHNA, YSLEER. As DNA, the CDR3 is TGCGCCAGCAGCCAGGGGCGGCATAGCAATCAGCCCCAGCATTTT. Translation gives CASSQGRHSNQPQHF.

The J gene is TRBJ1-1, the V gene TRBV27, with D perhaps TRBD1 (6 bases). Germline lookup yields CDR1 MNHEY and CDR2 SMNVEV (reference sequence). The CDR3 extends over 14 amino acids. V shed 1 base and J shed 2 bases, with 8 bases lying between them. This CDR3 reads CASSLFGTNTEAFF. The CDR3 bases are TGTGCCAGCAGTTTATTTGGGACAAACACTGAAGCTTTCTTT.

V is TRBV29-1 and J is TRBJ2-1; 9 nucleotides line up with TRBD1. V was pared by 7 bases and J by 9 bases, with 7 bases of the junction left unmatched. The length of the CDR3 is 12 residues. The germline V gene has CDR1 SQVTM and CDR2 ANQGSEA. The DNA for the CDR3 is TGCAGCGGTGGACAGGGGTTTGGTGAGCAGTTCTTC. Amino acid sequence: CSGGQGFGEQFF.

The chain carries TRBV5-1 and TRBJ1-1; 7 nucleotides agree with TRBD1. CDR3 length: 15 amino acids. Germline V lookup: CDR1 SGHRS, CDR2 YFSETQ. Germline trimming cut 0 bases from V and 0 bases from J; bases unmatched to any gene: 2. CDR3 nucleotide sequence: TGCGCCAGCAGCTTGGCCGGGACAGTGAACACTGAAGCTTTCTTT. Amino acid sequence: CASSLAGTVNTEAFF.

The chain joins TRBV6-5 to TRBJ1-2; 7 bases are shared with TRBD1. This CDR3 has 12 residues. V was clipped by 5 bases and J by 5 bases; unmatched bases: 2. Germline values: CDR1 MNHEY, CDR2 SVGAGI. The CDR3 sequence is CASSRTGYGYTF. CDR3 coding DNA: TGTGCCAGCAGTCGGACAGGATATGGCTACACCTTC.